The clone carrying this T cell receptor beta chain was picked up one time. Per the authors' pipeline: Nucleated cell number was recorded as an estimate derived from reference gene primer amplification. Libraries were prepared by immunoSEQ multiplex PCR; TCRdb keeps only in-frame clonotypes and omits some of them. V and J calls plus clone size are reproduced from that table; the DNA served to infer D and trimming. The sample shows some 100,000 clones, approximately 92% of them seen only once. V was clipped by 1 base and J by 4 bases, with 7 bases between them. The CDR3 is 13 residues long. Germline CDR1 is SNHLY and CDR2 is FYNNEI. This record comes from a study of blood T cell repertoires in COVID-19. Study summary: Both acute and convalescent COVID-19 samples were obtained from the United States, Italy and Spain. T cells, B-cell-depleted T cells, or PBMCs supplied cDNA or gDNA.

The V gene is TRBV2, the J gene TRBJ1-1; D is ambiguous. The origin of this receptor is an older woman with active COVID-19. Material for sequencing was peripheral blood. The DNA for the CDR3 is TGTGCCAGCAGTGAAGGAGGGATCACTGAAGCTTTCTTT. This encodes CASSEGGITEAFF.